This TCR beta chain was recovered during a study of cytomegalovirus exposure and HLA in healthy donors. In the study overall: The roughly 670 first-cohort repertoires shared a platform with the approximately 110 validation repertoires, as reported in a later analysis. Study-level points and caveats: Under in vitro conditions, three CMV-associated chains were confirmed as specific for CMV antigens.

Regarding this clone: Its antigen is as yet unknown.

Clones were read by immunoSEQ multiplex PCR, and TCRdb kept only the in-frame ones, dropping some. The repertoire holds roughly 60,000 clones, with just over 90% as singletons. The CDR3 is 16 amino acids. Trimming removed 2 bases from V and 4 bases from J, with 17 bases in between. Germline assignment: CDR1 SEHNR and CDR2 FQNEAQ (reference sequence). This TCR was recovered from a woman between 18 and 29 years old in good health and CMV-seronegative. The specimen sequenced was PBMCs. The rearrangement joins TRBV7-9 to TRBJ2-5; D is possibly TRBD2 (6 bases). The CDR3 loop is CASSLTSDTGGETQYF. CDR3 bases: TGTGCCAGCAGCTTAACTTCGGACACCGGGGGAGAGACCCAGTACTTC.